The 7 T cell receptor beta chains reported below all come from one sample, sequenced in a study of shared clonotypes between healthy human individuals. Data came from immunoSEQ multiplex PCR; TCRdb stores just in-frame clones and leaves some out. This repertoire shows about 1 million clones, around 76% found once; its top ten account for about 1.4%. Sequencing input: memory CD4+ T cells sorted from blood. As to subset: CD45RA-negative fraction. The receptor set was obtained from a man between 18 and 29 years old in good health.

The chain has TRBV10-3 and TRBJ2-5; tentative D call: TRBD2 (6 bases). Per the germline V gene, CDR1 is ENHRY and CDR2 is SYGVKD. The CDR3 consists of 14 residues. V gave up 4 bases and J gave up 4 bases, with 13 bases separating them. In nucleotides, the CDR3 is TGTGCCATCAGTGTAGGAGCGGGCGGAGAGACCCAGTACTTC. Protein product: CAISVGAGGETQYF.

J is TRBJ2-7 and V is TRBV6-5, with 7 positions matching TRBD1. Germline CDR1 MNHEY, CDR2 SVGAGI. The CDR3 length is 12 residues. V lost 10 bases to trimming and J lost 2 bases; unmatched junction nucleotides: 5. Written as DNA, the CDR3 is TGTGCCACCAACAGGGGCCCCTACGAGCAGTACTTC. Its protein product is CATNRGPYEQYF.

The chain uses TRBV5-1 and TRBJ1-4, with D perhaps matching TRBD1 (6 bases). The CDR3 is 15 residues long. CDR1 is SGHRS and CDR2 is YFSETQ in the germline V gene. V was cut by 0 bases and J by 8 bases, with 14 bases left in between. The CDR3 loop reads CASSLDGQRGEKLFF. The CDR3 coding sequence is TGCGCCAGCAGCTTGGACGGACAGAGAGGCGAAAAACTGTTTTTT.

This sequence joins TRBV19 and TRBJ2-7; 9 nucleotides agree with TRBD1. The CDR3 consists of 14 residues. Germline V gives CDR1 LNHDA, CDR2 SQIVND (reference sequence). After removal of 4 bases from V and 3 bases from J, the junction contained 4 bases not matched to a gene. CDR3 loop: CASSNMGQGYEQYF. CDR3 DNA sequence: TGTGCCAGTAGTAACATGGGACAGGGCTACGAGCAGTACTTC.

J is TRBJ2-7 and V is TRBV5-1; 11 bases map to TRBD2. This CDR3 comprises 16 residues. Germline CDR1 reads SGHRS; CDR2 reads YFSETQ. The trim removed 4 bases at V and 3 bases at J, leaving 9 bases unmatched. CDR3 sequence reads: CASSPLAGENFYEQYF. The DNA for the CDR3 is TGCGCCAGCAGCCCACTAGCGGGAGAAAACTTCTACGAGCAGTACTTC. Full variable domain (remainder filled in from reference TRBV5-1 and TRBJ2-7): KAGVTQTPRYLIKTRGQQVTLSCSPISGHRSVSWYQQTPGQGLQFLFEYFSETQRNKGNFPGRFSGRQFSNSRSEMNVSTLELGDSALYLCASSPLAGENFYEQYFGPGTRLTVT.

The chain links TRBV10-2 to TRBJ1-4; 7 positions agree with TRBD1. The CDR3 consists of 16 residues. Trimming took 4 bases from V and 3 from J; bases not matched to a gene: 8. Germline V gene data show CDR1 as WSHSY and CDR2 as SAAADI. CDR3 nucleotide sequence: TGCGCCAGCAGTGCCTCACAGGGGACCCCTAATGAAAAACTGTTTTTT. It yields the protein CASSASQGTPNEKLFF.

The chain is built from TRBV10-3 and TRBJ1-1; D gene unclear. There are 13 residues in the CDR3. Trimming pared 2 bases from V and 7 bases from J, leaving 11 bases between. Germline CDR1 reads ENHRY; CDR2 reads SYGVKD. The CDR3 DNA sequence: TGTGCCATCAGTGAGCGAGGACCGATTGAAGCTTTCTTT. Its protein product is CAISERGPIEAFF.